This T cell receptor beta chain came from a study of cytomegalovirus exposure and HLA in healthy donors. The ends lost 3 bases at V and 4 bases at J; junction bases unmatched: 3. Germline lookup yields CDR1 KGHSH and CDR2 LQKENI. The CDR3 contains 15 residues. 13 Jbeta primers and 60 Vbeta primers were used for the PCR. The repertoire was sequenced with immunoSEQ multiplex PCR; TCRdb's copy has only in-frame clones and lacks some. Counted here are about 91,000 clones, about 77% occurring once; the ten biggest clones make up 4.4%. The specimen sequenced was PBMCs. This TCR was recovered from a male donor in good health and CMV-seropositive. This chain links TRBV18 with TRBJ2-5; 12 bases fit TRBD1. The CDR3 here is CASSPGQGASETQYF. The CDR3 DNA sequence: TGTGCCAGCTCACCGGGACAGGGGGCCTCAGAGACCCAGTACTTC.